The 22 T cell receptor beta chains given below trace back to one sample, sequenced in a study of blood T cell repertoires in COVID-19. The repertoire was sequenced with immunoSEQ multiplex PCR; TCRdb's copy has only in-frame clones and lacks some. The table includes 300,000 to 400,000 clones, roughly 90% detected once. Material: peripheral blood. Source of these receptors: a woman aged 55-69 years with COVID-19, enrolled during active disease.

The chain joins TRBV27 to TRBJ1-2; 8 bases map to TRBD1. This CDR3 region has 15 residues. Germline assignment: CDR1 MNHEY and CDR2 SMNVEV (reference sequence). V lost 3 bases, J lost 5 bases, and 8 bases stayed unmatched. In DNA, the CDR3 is TGTGCCAGCAGTTTTTCCGACAGGGGCGCTTATGGCTACACCTTC. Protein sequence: CASSFSDRGAYGYTF.

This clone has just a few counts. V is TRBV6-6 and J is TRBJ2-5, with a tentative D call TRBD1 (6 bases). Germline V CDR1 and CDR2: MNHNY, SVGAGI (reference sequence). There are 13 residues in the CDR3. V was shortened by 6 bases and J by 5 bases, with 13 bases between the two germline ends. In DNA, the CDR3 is TGTGCCAGCAGAGAACAGGGTGGGGAGACCCAGTACTTC. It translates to CASREQGGETQYF.

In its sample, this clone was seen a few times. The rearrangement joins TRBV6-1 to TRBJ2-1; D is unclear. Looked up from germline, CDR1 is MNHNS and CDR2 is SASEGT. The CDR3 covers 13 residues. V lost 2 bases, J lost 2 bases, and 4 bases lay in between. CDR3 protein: CASSETTYNEQFF. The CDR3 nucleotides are TGTGCCAGCAGTGAAACTACCTACAATGAGCAGTTCTTC.

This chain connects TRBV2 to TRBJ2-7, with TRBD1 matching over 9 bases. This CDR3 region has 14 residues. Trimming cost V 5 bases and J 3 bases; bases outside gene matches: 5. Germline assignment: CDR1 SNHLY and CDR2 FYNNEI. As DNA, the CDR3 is TGTGCCAGCAGTATGGGACAGGGCCACTACGAGCAGTACTTC. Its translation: CASSMGQGHYEQYF.

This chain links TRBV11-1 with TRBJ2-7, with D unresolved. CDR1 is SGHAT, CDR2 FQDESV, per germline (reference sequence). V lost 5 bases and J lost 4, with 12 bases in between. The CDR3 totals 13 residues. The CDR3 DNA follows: TGTGCCAGCAGCCAGCGCGTGATATACGAGCAGTACTTC. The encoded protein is CASSQRVIYEQYF.

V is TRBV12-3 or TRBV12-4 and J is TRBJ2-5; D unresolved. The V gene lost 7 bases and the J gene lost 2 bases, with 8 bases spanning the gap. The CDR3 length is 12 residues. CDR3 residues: CASTRLQETQYF. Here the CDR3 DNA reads TGTGCCAGCACGCGACTTCAAGAGACCCAGTACTTC.

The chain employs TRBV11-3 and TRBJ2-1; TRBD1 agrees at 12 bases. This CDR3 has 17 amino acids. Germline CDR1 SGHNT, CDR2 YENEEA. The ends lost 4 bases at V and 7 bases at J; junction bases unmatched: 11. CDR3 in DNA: TGTGCCAGCAGCTCCAGGGCGGGGACAGGGGGCAGAAATGAGCAGTTCTTC. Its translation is CASSSRAGTGGRNEQFF. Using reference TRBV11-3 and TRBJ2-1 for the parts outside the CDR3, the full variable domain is EAGVVQSPRYKIIEKKQPVAFWCNPISGHNTLYWYLQNLGQGPELLIRYENEEAVDDSQLPKDRFSAERLKGVDSTLKIQPAELGDSAVYLCASSSRAGTGGRNEQFFGPGTRLTVL.

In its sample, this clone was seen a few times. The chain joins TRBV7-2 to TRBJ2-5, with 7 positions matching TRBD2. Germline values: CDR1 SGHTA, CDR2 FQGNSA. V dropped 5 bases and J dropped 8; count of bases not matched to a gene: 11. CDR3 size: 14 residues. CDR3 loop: CASSPGPGGRTQYF. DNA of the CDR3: TGTGCCAGCAGCCCCGGACCGGGGGGAAGAACCCAGTACTTC.

The CDR3: CASSQAGTSGVYEQFF. The CDR3 nucleotides are TGTGCCAGCAGCCAGGCCGGGACTAGCGGGGTCTATGAGCAGTTCTTC. This sequence joins TRBV3-1 (or the pseudogene TRBV3-2) and TRBJ2-1, with 13 bases that match TRBD2. CDR1 and CDR2 (germline): LGHDT, YNNKEL (reference sequence). V gave up 3 bases and J gave up 8 bases; unmatched junction bases: 7. The CDR3 contains 16 residues.

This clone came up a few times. CDR3 sequence: CASSTRTGRYNSPLHF. The CDR3 coding sequence is TGTGCCAGCAGCACACGGACAGGGCGATATAATTCACCCCTCCACTTT. This sequence joins TRBV3-1 (or the pseudogene TRBV3-2) and TRBJ1-6, with 8 nucleotides matching TRBD1. Trimming took 5 bases from V and 4 from J; bases not matched to a gene: 7. The CDR3 covers 16 residues. Germline V gene lookup returns CDR1 LGHDT and CDR2 YNNKEL (reference sequence).

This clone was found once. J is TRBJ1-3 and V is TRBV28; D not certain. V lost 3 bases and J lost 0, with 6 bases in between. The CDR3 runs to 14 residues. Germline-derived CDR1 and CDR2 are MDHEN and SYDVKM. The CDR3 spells CASSFFSSGNTIYF. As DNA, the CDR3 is TGTGCCAGCAGTTTCTTTTCCTCTGGAAACACCATATATTTT.

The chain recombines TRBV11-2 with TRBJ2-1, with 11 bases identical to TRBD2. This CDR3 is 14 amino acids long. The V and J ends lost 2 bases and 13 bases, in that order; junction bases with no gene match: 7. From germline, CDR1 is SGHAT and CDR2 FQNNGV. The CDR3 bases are TGTGCCAGCAGCTTAATCGGGGGACTAGCGGTCCAGTTCTTC. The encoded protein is CASSLIGGLAVQFF.

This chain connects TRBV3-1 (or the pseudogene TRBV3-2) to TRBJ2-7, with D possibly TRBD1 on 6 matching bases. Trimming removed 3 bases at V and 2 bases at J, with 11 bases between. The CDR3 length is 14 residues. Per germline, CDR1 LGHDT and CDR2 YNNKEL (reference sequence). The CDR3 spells CASSQGATTYEQYF. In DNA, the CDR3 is TGTGCCAGCAGCCAGGGGGCTACGACCTACGAGCAGTACTTC.

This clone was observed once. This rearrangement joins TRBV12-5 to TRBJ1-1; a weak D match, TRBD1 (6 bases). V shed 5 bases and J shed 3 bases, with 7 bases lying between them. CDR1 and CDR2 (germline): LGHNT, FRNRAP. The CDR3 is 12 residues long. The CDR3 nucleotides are TGTGCTAGTGGTCAGGGGCACACTGAAGCTTTCTTT. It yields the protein CASGQGHTEAFF.

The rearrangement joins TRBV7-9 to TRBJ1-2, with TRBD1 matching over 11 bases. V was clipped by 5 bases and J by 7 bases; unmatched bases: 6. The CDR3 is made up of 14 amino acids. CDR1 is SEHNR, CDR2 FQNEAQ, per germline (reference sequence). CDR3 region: CASSIGQGALGYTF. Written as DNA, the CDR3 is TGTGCCAGCAGCATTGGACAGGGGGCGCTTGGCTACACCTTC.

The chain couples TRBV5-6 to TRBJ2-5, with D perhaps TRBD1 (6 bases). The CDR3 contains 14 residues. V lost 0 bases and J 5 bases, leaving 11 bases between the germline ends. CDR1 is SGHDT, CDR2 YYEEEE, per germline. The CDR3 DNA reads TGTGCCAGCAGCTTGGTACAGGGTGACGAGACCCAGTACTTC. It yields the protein CASSLVQGDETQYF.

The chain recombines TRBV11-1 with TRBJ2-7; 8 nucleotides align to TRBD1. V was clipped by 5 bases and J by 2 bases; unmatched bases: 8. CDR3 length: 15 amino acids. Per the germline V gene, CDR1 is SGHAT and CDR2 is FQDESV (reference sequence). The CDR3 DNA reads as TGTGCCAGCAGCCGCGACAGGGGAAACGCCTACGAGCAGTACTTC. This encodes CASSRDRGNAYEQYF.

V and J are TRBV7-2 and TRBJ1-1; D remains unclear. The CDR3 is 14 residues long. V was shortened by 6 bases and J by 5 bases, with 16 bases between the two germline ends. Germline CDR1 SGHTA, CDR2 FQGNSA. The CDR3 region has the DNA TGTGCCAGCAGACCGAACTTAATCAATACTGAAGCTTTCTTT. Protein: CASRPNLINTEAFF.

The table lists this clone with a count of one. CDR3 sequence: CASKSGRGLIDTQYF. In DNA, the CDR3 is TGTGCCAGTAAAAGCGGAAGGGGGCTGATAGATACGCAGTATTTT. V is TRBV19 and J is TRBJ2-3, with 7 bases aligning to TRBD1. Per germline, CDR1 LNHDA and CDR2 SQIVND (reference sequence). This CDR3 is 15 amino acids long. The junction had 12 bases not matched to a gene; V was cut back by 7 bases and J by 5 bases.

As DNA, the CDR3 is TGTGCCACCAGTGATGCGGGACAGGGGCCTTCCGGGGCCAACGTCCTGACTTTC. Translation: CATSDAGQGPSGANVLTF. This chain uses TRBV24-1 with TRBJ2-6, with TRBD1 identical over 10 bases. The germline CDR1 and CDR2 sequences are KGHDR and SFDVKD. This CDR3 contains 18 residues. The J segment lost 4 bases and the V segment lost 3 bases, leaving 8 bases of the junction unmatched.

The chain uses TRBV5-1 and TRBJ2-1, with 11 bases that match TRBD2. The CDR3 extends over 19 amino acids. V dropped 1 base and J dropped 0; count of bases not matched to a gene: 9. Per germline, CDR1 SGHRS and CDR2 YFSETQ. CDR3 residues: CASSLNLAGGESSYNEQFF. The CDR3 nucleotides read TGCGCCAGCAGCTTGAACCTAGCGGGGGGCGAGAGCTCCTACAATGAGCAGTTCTTC. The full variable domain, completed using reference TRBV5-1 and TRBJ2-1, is KAGVTQTPRYLIKTRGQQVTLSCSPISGHRSVSWYQQTPGQGLQFLFEYFSETQRNKGNFPGRFSGRQFSNSRSEMNVSTLELGDSALYLCASSLNLAGGESSYNEQFFGPGTRLTVL.

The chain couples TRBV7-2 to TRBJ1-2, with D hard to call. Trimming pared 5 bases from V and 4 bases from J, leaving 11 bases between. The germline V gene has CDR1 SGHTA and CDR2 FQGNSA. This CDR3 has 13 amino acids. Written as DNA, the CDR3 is TGTGCCAGCAGCAGTGTGGGCATCTATGGCTACACCTTC. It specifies CASSSVGIYGYTF.